The 22 T cell receptor beta chains listed next were all sequenced from one sample in a study of T-cell memory formation after mild COVID-19. TCRdb reprocessed the 5' RACE reads with MiXCR, giving one entry per CDR3 protein. There are about 620,000 distinct CDR3 sequences in the sample; more than 15% occur only once, and more than 10% lies in the top ten. Input material: PBMCs or a T cell subset sorted from them (not recorded which). These receptors were taken from an adult woman who had mild COVID-19 (a few samples of this study predate the infection). Cell type and time point are not known.

The chain has TRBV15 and TRBJ2-7, with 9 bases matching TRBD2. V shed 1 base and J 2 bases; nucleotides not matched to a gene: 3. The CDR3 covers 15 residues. The germline V gene encodes CDR1 LNHNV and CDR2 YYDKDF (reference sequence). CDR3 DNA: TGTGCCACCAGCAGAGGTCTAGCGGGGCCCTACGAGCAGTACTTC. It is translated as CATSRGLAGPYEQYF.

Only a few counts were recorded for this clonotype. The chain links TRBV10-3 to TRBJ2-3; D unresolved. The V gene lost 5 bases and the J gene lost 7 bases, with 10 bases spanning the gap. The length of the CDR3 is 12 residues. The germline V gene encodes CDR1 ENHRY and CDR2 SYGVKD. The CDR3 loop is CAISTDGNTQYF. DNA for the CDR3: TGTGCCATCAGTACTGACGGTAATACGCAGTATTTT.

This clonotype was recorded at least ten times. The V and J genes are TRBV6-2 or TRBV6-3 and TRBJ2-7; D call uncertain. The V gene's germline CDR1 is MNHEY and CDR2 SVGEGT. This CDR3 is 11 amino acids long. V shed 2 bases and J shed 5 bases, with 4 bases lying between them. The CDR3 DNA is TGTGCCAGCAGTTACCGGGACGAGCAGTACTTC. Its protein product is CASSYRDEQYF.

The chain carries TRBV7-6 and TRBJ1-3; D ambiguous. Germline CDR1 is SGHVS and CDR2 is FNYEAQ. V was pared by 0 bases and J by 6 bases, with 21 bases between. This CDR3 spans 18 amino acids. This CDR3 is CASSLAFGLPGEKNTIYF. In nucleotides, the CDR3 is TGTGCCAGCAGCTTAGCCTTCGGACTCCCCGGGGAAAAAAACACCATATATTTT.

The chain has TRBV7-2 and TRBJ1-1, with D tentatively TRBD1 (5 bases). Germline-derived CDR1 and CDR2 are SGHTA and FQGNSA. V lost 5 bases, J lost 6 bases, and 13 bases lay in between. The CDR3 sequence is 13 residues long. Here the CDR3 reads CASSPWGGSEAFF. CDR3 nucleotide sequence: TGTGCCAGCAGCCCCTGGGGGGGGTCTGAAGCTTTCTTT.

The genes are TRBV4-1 and TRBJ1-1; D might be TRBD1 (5 bases). The CDR3 has 15 amino acids. V lost 1 base to trimming and J lost 5 bases, with 14 bases between them. The germline V gene encodes CDR1 MGHRA and CDR2 YSYEKL. CDR3 sequence reads: CASSQGPLGGTEAFF. DNA of the CDR3: TGCGCCAGCAGCCAAGGCCCGTTGGGGGGAACTGAAGCTTTCTTT.

This clonotype has a handful of counts. This sequence joins TRBV10-3 and TRBJ2-1, with TRBD2 identical over 8 bases. The junction had 10 bases not matched to a gene; V was cut back by 6 bases and J by 9 bases. Germline V lookup: CDR1 ENHRY, CDR2 SYGVKD. The length of the CDR3 is 14 residues. The DNA of the CDR3 is TGTGCCATCAGCTTCGGGGGGGACATCGTTGAGCAGTTCTTC. Translated, it gives CAISFGGDIVEQFF.

The V call is TRBV6-5, the J call TRBJ2-7; TRBD1 matches 8 bases. The CDR3 consists of 13 residues. V lost 11 bases and J lost 0; bases outside the gene matches: 6. Per the germline V gene, CDR1 is MNHEY and CDR2 is SVGAGI. CDR3 residues: CASRGQTSYEQYF. As DNA, the CDR3 is TGTGCCTCCAGGGGGCAGACCTCCTACGAGCAGTACTTC.

The sample holds a few counts of this clonotype. This chain connects TRBV5-1 to TRBJ2-3; 10 positions agree with TRBD2. Per the germline V gene, CDR1 is SGHRS and CDR2 is YFSETQ. J was trimmed by 4 bases and V by 1 base; bases with no gene match: 9. The CDR3 covers 17 residues. DNA of the CDR3: TGCGCCAGCAGCTTGATTGGAGCGGGAGGGCCCGCAGATACGCAGTATTTT. Its translation: CASSLIGAGGPADTQYF.

The rearrangement uses TRBV7-3 and TRBJ2-3; 7 bases align to TRBD1. The germline CDR1 and CDR2 sequences are SGHTA and FQGTGA. Germline trimming cut 5 bases from V and 0 bases from J; bases unmatched to any gene: 5. The CDR3 consists of 15 residues. CDR3 sequence (DNA): TGTGCCAGCAGCCCGGACAGGACCAGCACAGATACGCAGTATTTT. Its protein product is CASSPDRTSTDTQYF. Together with reference TRBV7-3 and TRBJ2-3, the CDR3 gives the full variable domain: GAGVSQTPSNKVTEKGKYVELRCDPISGHTALYWYRQSLGQGPEFLIYFQGTGAADDSGLPNDRFFAVRPEGSVSTLKIQRTERGDSAVYLCASSPDRTSTDTQYFGPGTRLTVL.

V and J are TRBV10-3 and TRBJ1-2; D uncertain. The CDR3 spans 16 residues. Germline V gives CDR1 ENHRY, CDR2 SYGVKD. Trimming cost V 2 bases and J 8 bases, with 21 bases left between them. The CDR3 DNA reads as TGTGCCATCAGTGAGCCCTGGATCACGGGGAGAGGAGGCTACACCTTC. Amino acid sequence: CAISEPWITGRGGYTF.

This clonotype was observed a handful of times. The V call is TRBV5-5, the J call TRBJ2-5, with TRBD1 matching 7 bases. This CDR3 comprises 16 residues. With V trimmed by 4 bases and J by 2 bases, 11 bases remained unmatched. The germline gives CDR1 SGHKS, CDR2 YYEKEE (reference sequence). DNA of the CDR3: TGTGCCAGCAGCGCCCACATGACAGGGACGCAAGAGACCCAGTACTTC. This gives the protein CASSAHMTGTQETQYF. Full variable domain (outside the CDR3, taken from reference TRBV5-5 and TRBJ2-5): DAGVTQSPTHLIKTRGQQVTLRCSPISGHKSVSWYQQVLGQGPQFIFQYYEKEERGRGNFPDRFSARQFPNYSSELNVNALLLGDSALYLCASSAHMTGTQETQYFGPGTRLLVL.

The chain combines TRBV29-1 with TRBJ2-7, with a tentative D call TRBD1 (5 bases). Per the germline V gene, CDR1 is SQVTM and CDR2 is ANQGSEA. This CDR3 spans 14 amino acids. Trimming removed 6 bases from V and 3 bases from J, with 18 bases in between. The CDR3 bases are TGCAGCGTGAAGGGTACAGGCGTAGTCTACGAGCAGTACTTC. Amino acids: CSVKGTGVVYEQYF.

CDR3 DNA sequence: TGTGCCAGCAGTGATTACCGCGAAAACACTGAAGCTTTCTTT. It translates to CASSDYRENTEAFF. The V call is TRBV25-1, the J call TRBJ1-1, with D unclear. The germline gives CDR1 MGHDK, CDR2 SYGVNS. The length of the CDR3 is 14 residues. Trimming shortened V by 3 bases and J by 2 bases, and 10 bases separated the two germline ends. Drawing the rest from reference TRBV25-1 and TRBJ1-1, the complete variable domain is EADIYQTPRYLVIGTGKKITLECSQTMGHDKMYWYQQDPGMELHLIHYSYGVNSTEKGDLSSESTVSRIRTEHFPLTLESARPSHTSQYLCASSDYRENTEAFFGQGTRLTVV.

This clonotype was counted only a few times. This sequence joins TRBV20-1 and TRBJ2-1; D remains unclear. Trimming took 1 base from V and 4 from J, leaving 8 bases between them. The CDR3 contains 13 residues. Germline CDR1 and CDR2: DFQATT and SNEGSKA (reference sequence). The CDR3 loop is CSARALGYNEQFF. CDR3 nucleotide sequence: TGCAGTGCTAGAGCCTTGGGTTACAATGAGCAGTTCTTC.

The gene calls are TRBV30 and TRBJ1-6, with D unresolved. V was trimmed by 3 bases and J by 5 bases, leaving 2 bases between them. Germline lookup yields CDR1 GTSNPN and CDR2 SVGIG (reference sequence). This CDR3 is built from 11 residues. The CDR3 here is CAWSHNSPLHF. The CDR3, as DNA: TGTGCCTGGAGCCATAATTCACCCCTCCACTTT.

This clonotype was found a few times. The chain employs TRBV12-3 or TRBV12-4 and TRBJ1-2; TRBD1 matches 7 bases. V shed 6 bases and J 5 bases; nucleotides not matched to a gene: 15. The CDR3 runs to 16 residues. The CDR3 protein is CASSPPLRTGVYGYTF. The DNA for the CDR3 is TGTGCCAGCAGCCCCCCCCTCAGGACAGGAGTTTATGGCTACACCTTC.

The chain recombines TRBV5-6 with TRBJ1-1; D gene unclear. V shed 0 bases and J shed 5 bases, with 8 bases lying between them. The CDR3 spans 13 residues. The germline CDR1 and CDR2 sequences are SGHDT and YYEEEE. This CDR3 is CASSLESMTEAFF. As DNA, the CDR3 is TGTGCCAGCAGCTTGGAATCCATGACTGAAGCTTTCTTT.

The chain combines TRBV30 with TRBJ2-5; D perhaps matches TRBD1 (5 bases). Germline CDR1 and CDR2: GTSNPN and SVGIG (reference sequence). V lost 0 bases to trimming and J lost 5 bases, with 13 bases between them. The CDR3 loop spans 14 amino acids. CDR3 in DNA: TGTGCCTGGAGTGTCGACAGCGCCAGGGAGACCCAGTACTTC. Translation: CAWSVDSARETQYF.

This clonotype came up a few times. The genes are TRBV2 and TRBJ2-1; 12 bases line up with TRBD1. The germline V gene encodes CDR1 SNHLY and CDR2 FYNNEI. V gave up 7 bases and J gave up 4 bases; unmatched junction bases: 5. The CDR3 spans 15 residues. The CDR3 loop is CASKGDRGQYNEQFF. The CDR3 DNA sequence: TGTGCCAGCAAAGGGGACAGGGGGCAATACAATGAGCAGTTCTTC.

This clonotype has a count of ten or more. The V gene is TRBV13, the J gene TRBJ1-1; 7 bases align to TRBD1. The CDR3 is 16 amino acids. V shed 5 bases, J shed 2 bases, and the junction held 11 bases outside the gene matches. Germline CDR1 reads PRHDT; CDR2 reads FYEKMQ (reference sequence). CDR3 loop: CASSPKPTGLNTEAFF. CDR3 nucleotides: TGTGCCAGCAGCCCCAAACCGACAGGGTTAAACACTGAAGCTTTCTTT.

The chain carries TRBV27 and TRBJ2-6; TRBD2 is a possible D gene (6 bases). The CDR3 spans 15 residues. Trimming cost V 2 bases and J 2 bases, with 7 bases left between them. CDR1 is MNHEY and CDR2 is SMNVEV in the germline V gene (reference sequence). The CDR3 DNA follows: TGTGCCAGCAGTTTACCGGGGGCTGGGGCCAACGTCCTGACTTTC. The encoded protein is CASSLPGAGANVLTF.